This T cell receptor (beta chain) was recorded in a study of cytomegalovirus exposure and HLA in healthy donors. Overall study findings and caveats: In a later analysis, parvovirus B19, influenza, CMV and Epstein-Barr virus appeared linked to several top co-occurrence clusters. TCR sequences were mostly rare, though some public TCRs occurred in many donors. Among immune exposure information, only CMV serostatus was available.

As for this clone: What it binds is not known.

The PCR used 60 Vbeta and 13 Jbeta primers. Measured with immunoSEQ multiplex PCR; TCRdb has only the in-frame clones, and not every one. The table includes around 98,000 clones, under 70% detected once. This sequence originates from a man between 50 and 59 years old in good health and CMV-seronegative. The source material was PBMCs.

The CDR3 spells CASQRQGGNTEAFF. For the CDR3, the DNA is TGTGCCAGCCAACGACAGGGAGGGAACACTGAAGCTTTCTTT. The genes are TRBV6-5 and TRBJ1-1; the match to TRBD1 covers 7 bases. V shed 8 bases, J shed 1 base, and the junction held 7 bases outside the gene matches. This CDR3 region has 14 residues. The V gene's germline CDR1 is MNHEY and CDR2 SVGAGI.